Shown below are 13 T cell receptor beta chains from a single sample sequenced in a study of persistence of HIV-infected CD4 T cells. Sequencing used immunoSEQ version 4 in survey mode. Repertoires were generated with immunoSEQ multiplex PCR, while TCRdb's copy carries only in-frame clones and drops some. The sample carries about 13,000 clones, 60% to 80% recorded once. An overlapping HIV-1 Gag peptide pool stimulated these cells at 0.85 to 1 ug/peptide/mL. Responding CD4+ T cells were sorted by upregulation of both CD40 ligand and CD69. These receptors' antigens are unknown. The sequencing here drew on CD4+ T cells sorted from PBMCs after roughly 18-hour stimulation, taken from a patient who received antiretroviral therapy. The receptor set was obtained from an adult man with HIV who was CMV-seropositive.

The chain recombines TRBV5-4 with TRBJ2-7; a possible D gene is TRBD1 (5 bases). The CDR3 runs 13 residues. Germline-derived CDR1 and CDR2 are SGHNT and YYREEE (reference sequence). V was trimmed by 3 bases and J by 0 bases, leaving 7 bases between them. CDR3 protein: CASSSGHSYEQYF. In nucleotides, the CDR3 is TGTGCCAGCAGCTCTGGACACTCCTACGAGCAGTACTTC.

The chain combines TRBV7-2 with TRBJ1-1; weak D call: TRBD1 (5 bases). Trimming removed 2 bases from V and 1 base from J, with 11 bases in between. The CDR3 consists of 15 residues. Per germline, CDR1 SGHTA and CDR2 FQGNSA. The CDR3 sequence: CASSLPTGSNTEAFF. In DNA, the CDR3 is TGTGCCAGCAGCTTACCCACAGGCTCGAACACTGAAGCTTTCTTT.

This clone has a handful of counts. The rearrangement links TRBV10-1 to TRBJ1-1, with D maybe TRBD1 (5 bases). This CDR3 contains 13 residues. V was clipped by 6 bases and J by 6 bases, with 14 bases between them. Germline V lookup: CDR1 WNHNN, CDR2 SYGVQD (reference sequence). CDR3 in amino acids: CASSPGGRPEAFF. The CDR3 region has the DNA TGCGCCAGCAGCCCGGGGGGAAGGCCTGAAGCTTTCTTT.

Notes on this clone: Other DNA sequences within the sample encode an identical CDR3. The chain uses TRBV6-6 and TRBJ2-1, with 9 bases aligning to TRBD2. This CDR3 region has 16 residues. J lost 4 bases, V lost 2 bases, and 6 bases had no gene match. Germline CDR1 reads MNHNY; CDR2 reads SVGAGI (reference sequence). The CDR3 sequence is CASSYPTSGGYNEQFF. As DNA, the CDR3 is TGTGCCAGCAGTTACCCGACTAGCGGTGGTTACAATGAGCAGTTCTTC.

The chain has TRBV2 and TRBJ2-1; D unclear. Germline CDR1 and CDR2: SNHLY and FYNNEI. The CDR3 loop spans 11 amino acids. The V end lost 7 bases, the J end lost 9 bases, and 10 bases lay between the germline ends. CDR3 nucleotide sequence: TGTGCCAGCAAAGGTCCCAGTGAGCAGTTCTTC. As protein: CASKGPSEQFF.

The CDR3 DNA reads as TGTGCCAGCAGTTACTCGAAGGCCCGCAGGTCTGAAGCTTTCTTT. Its translation: CASSYSKARRSEAFF. The rearrangement joins TRBV6-5 to TRBJ1-1; the D is unclear. V was shortened by 0 bases and J by 6 bases, with 14 bases between the two germline ends. CDR3 length: 15 amino acids. CDR1 and CDR2 from the germline V gene are MNHEY and SVGAGI.

V and J are TRBV7-9 and TRBJ2-1, with 9 nucleotides matching TRBD1. Germline CDR1 reads SEHNR; CDR2 reads FQNEAQ (reference sequence). V lost 7 bases, J lost 4 bases, and 5 bases stayed unmatched. The CDR3 is made up of 14 amino acids. This CDR3 is CASIVGQGYNEQFF. As DNA, the CDR3 is TGTGCCAGCATCGTGGGACAGGGTTACAATGAGCAGTTCTTC.

The chain joins TRBV5-6 to TRBJ1-6; unclear D gene. V lost 0 bases to trimming and J lost 10 bases, with 8 bases between them. From germline, CDR1 is SGHDT and CDR2 YYEEEE. This CDR3 is built from 13 residues. The CDR3 here is CASSLVSNSPLHF. The CDR3, as DNA: TGTGCCAGCAGCTTGGTGTCTAACTCACCCCTCCACTTT.

The chain combines TRBV7-2 with TRBJ1-2; 7 bases match TRBD1. This CDR3 spans 16 amino acids. In germline, CDR1 is SGHTA, CDR2 FQGNSA. V shed 4 bases, J shed 4 bases, and the junction held 12 bases outside the gene matches. The CDR3 DNA follows: TGTGCCAGCAGCTATTTTAGGGGGCCTCCCACCTATGGCTACACCTTC. Its translation is CASSYFRGPPTYGYTF. The full variable domain, completed using reference TRBV7-2 and TRBJ1-2, is GAGVSQSPSNKVTEKGKDVELRCDPISGHTALYWYRQSLGQGLEFLIYFQGNSAPDKSGLPSDRFSAERTGGSVSTLTIQRTQQEDSAVYLCASSYFRGPPTYGYTFGSGTRLTVV.

The gene calls are TRBV11-3 and TRBJ2-2; D uncertain. The CDR3 runs 12 residues. The germline V gene encodes CDR1 SGHNT and CDR2 YENEEA. V lost 5 bases and J lost 5, with 6 bases in between. For the CDR3, the DNA is TGTGCCAGCAGCCCGACTACCGGGGAGCTGTTTTTT. It is translated as CASSPTTGELFF. The entire variable domain, with the rest obtained from reference TRBV11-3 and TRBJ2-2, is as follows: EAGVVQSPRYKIIEKKQPVAFWCNPISGHNTLYWYLQNLGQGPELLIRYENEEAVDDSQLPKDRFSAERLKGVDSTLKIQPAELGDSAVYLCASSPTTGELFFGEGSRLTVL.

The rearrangement links TRBV6-5 to TRBJ2-1, with a tentative D call TRBD1 (6 bases). V was shortened by 0 bases and J by 6 bases, with 15 bases between the two germline ends. The germline gives CDR1 MNHEY, CDR2 SVGAGI. The CDR3 length is 16 residues. As DNA, the CDR3 is TGTGCCAGCAGTTACTCCTCAATAGGCAGGGGCAATGAGCAGTTCTTC. Its protein product is CASSYSSIGRGNEQFF.

This clone has a handful of counts. The chain is built from TRBV6-6 and TRBJ2-7; maybe TRBD1 (6 bases). There are 13 residues in the CDR3. In germline, CDR1 is MNHNY, CDR2 SVGAGI (reference sequence). The V and J ends lost 11 bases and 2 bases respectively, with 16 bases between them. For the CDR3, the DNA is TGTGCCGCGTACGACAGGTTTACCTACGAGCAGTACTTC. Encoded protein: CAAYDRFTYEQYF.

The chain uses TRBV6-5 and TRBJ1-5; D not resolved. Looked up from germline, CDR1 is MNHEY and CDR2 is SVGAGI. Trimming removed 6 bases at V and 8 bases at J, with 8 bases between. The CDR3 has 11 residues. This CDR3 reads CASRLGEPQHF. CDR3 coding DNA: TGTGCCAGCAGGTTAGGAGAGCCCCAGCATTTT.